The 2 T cell receptor beta chains below all came from one sample that was sequenced in a study of blood T cell repertoires in COVID-19. Using immunoSEQ multiplex PCR, the repertoire was profiled, and TCRdb retains in-frame clones only, with some absent. The sample consists of approximately 110,000 clones, approximately 85% of them appearing once. Sequenced: peripheral blood. Receptors were obtained from a woman aged 80 or over with COVID-19, enrolled during active disease.

The chain combines TRBV11-2 with TRBJ2-7, with 9 bases that match TRBD2. CDR3 size: 14 residues. The ends lost 4 bases at V and 4 bases at J; junction bases unmatched: 5. CDR1 SGHAT and CDR2 FQNNGV come from the germline V gene. CDR3 sequence reads: CASSWGGRGYEQYF. DNA of the CDR3: TGTGCCAGCAGCTGGGGCGGGAGGGGGTACGAGCAGTACTTC.

The chain joins TRBV15 to TRBJ2-2; the D gene is possibly TRBD2 (5 bases). Looked up from germline, CDR1 is LNHNV and CDR2 is YYDKDF (reference sequence). This CDR3 has 15 amino acids. Trimming shortened V by 0 bases and J by 5 bases, and 10 bases separated the two germline ends. CDR3 residues: CATSRDRGKTGELFF. In nucleotides, the CDR3 is TGTGCCACCAGCAGAGATCGGGGAAAAACCGGGGAGCTGTTTTTT.